A selection of T cell receptor beta chains follows, all from one sample in a study of neoadjuvant nivolumab and ipilimumab in lung cancer. The assay was immunoSEQ multiplex PCR, and TCRdb's table has in-frame clones only and misses some. The profile shows approximately 710 clones, 89% of them singletons. Specimen: adjacent normal lung tissue, collected after neoadjuvant nivolumab, alone or with ipilimumab, at or shortly before surgery. The receptors stem from an adult with non-small cell lung cancer. Each CDR3 is given with its conserved first and last residue. A D gene is named only where the DNA matches it firmly. Rows give clone size only sometimes, using once, few, many, or a class for an expanded clone.

clone_size: -; v_call: TRBV5-6; d_call: -; j_call: TRBJ2-6; cdr3_nt: TGTGCCAGCAGCTTGTCTGGGGCCAACGTCCTGACTTTC; cdr3_aa: CASSLSGANVLTF
clone_size: -; v_call: TRBV11-2; d_call: -; j_call: TRBJ2-1; cdr3_nt: TGTGCCAGCAGCTTAGTAGTAGGAGAGGGCCCTGGCAATGAGCAGTTCTTC; cdr3_aa: CASSLVVGEGPGNEQFF
clone_size: once; v_call: TRBV13; d_call: -; j_call: TRBJ2-7; cdr3_nt: TGTGCCAGCAGCTCCCACCTTGTCGACGAGCAGTACTTC; cdr3_aa: CASSSHLVDEQYF
clone_size: -; v_call: TRBV6-5; d_call: -; j_call: TRBJ2-3; cdr3_nt: TGTGCCAGCAGTTTGTGGGGCGGGTCTAGCACAGATACGCAGTATTTT; cdr3_aa: CASSLWGGSSTDTQYF
clone_size: -; v_call: TRBV10-1; d_call: -; j_call: TRBJ2-7; cdr3_nt: TGCGCCAGCAGTGAGTCCCCAGGCTACGAGCAGTACTTC; cdr3_aa: CASSESPGYEQYF
clone_size: -; v_call: TRBV29-1; d_call: TRBD1; j_call: TRBJ1-1; cdr3_nt: TGCAGCGCCGGGGGACAGCTAAACACTGAAGCTTTCTTT; cdr3_aa: CSAGGQLNTEAFF
clone_size: -; v_call: TRBV11-3; d_call: TRBD2; j_call: TRBJ2-1; cdr3_nt: TGTGCCAGCAGCTCCGGACTAGCGGGAGGGGATGAGCAGTTCTTC; cdr3_aa: CASSSGLAGGDEQFF
clone_size: once; v_call: TRBV27; d_call: -; j_call: TRBJ1-2; cdr3_nt: TGTGCCAGCAGTCCCCGGGGCTATGGCTACACCTTC; cdr3_aa: CASSPRGYGYTF
clone_size: -; v_call: TRBV7-9; d_call: -; j_call: TRBJ1-1; cdr3_nt: TGTGCCAGCAGCTTAGTAAAAAAGGATAACACTGAAGCTTTCTTT; cdr3_aa: CASSLVKKDNTEAFF
clone_size: -; v_call: TRBV2; d_call: -; j_call: TRBJ1-5; cdr3_nt: TGTGCCAGCAGAGTGGACAAGGGTGGGTCGCATTTT; cdr3_aa: CASRVDKGGSHF
clone_size: -; v_call: TRBV29-1; d_call: TRBD1; j_call: TRBJ1-1; cdr3_nt: TGCAGCGCACGGGGACAGGGGAACACTGAAGCTTTCTTT; cdr3_aa: CSARGQGNTEAFF
clone_size: once; v_call: TRBV7-2; d_call: -; j_call: TRBJ2-1; cdr3_nt: TGTGCCAGCAGCTCTCGGGGGACCGAGCAGTTCTTC; cdr3_aa: CASSSRGTEQFF
clone_size: -; v_call: TRBV12-5; d_call: -; j_call: TRBJ1-5; cdr3_nt: TGTGCTAGTGGTTTGGTATATGACAGTAGCAATCAGCCCCAGCATTTT; cdr3_aa: CASGLVYDSSNQPQHF
clone_size: -; v_call: TRBV30; d_call: -; j_call: TRBJ2-7; cdr3_nt: TGTGCCTGGACCCGGGGGACAGACTCCTACGAGCAGTACTTC; cdr3_aa: CAWTRGTDSYEQYF
clone_size: -; v_call: TRBV7-2; d_call: TRBD2; j_call: TRBJ2-1; cdr3_nt: TGTGCCAGCAGCCTCGGGAGGATACCCTACAATGAGCAGTTCTTC; cdr3_aa: CASSLGRIPYNEQFF
clone_size: -; v_call: TRBV19; d_call: TRBD1; j_call: TRBJ1-2; cdr3_nt: TGTGCCGCCGGGGACAGGGAATATGGCTACACCTTC; cdr3_aa: CAAGDREYGYTF
clone_size: -; v_call: TRBV10-1; d_call: TRBD1; j_call: TRBJ1-3; cdr3_nt: TGCGCCAGCAGGTACAGGGGGCGTCGAAACACCATATATTTT; cdr3_aa: CASRYRGRRNTIYF
clone_size: -; v_call: TRBV9; d_call: -; j_call: TRBJ1-2; cdr3_nt: TGTGCCAGCAGCGCTTCGACAGCTTACTATGGCTACACCTTC; cdr3_aa: CASSASTAYYGYTF
clone_size: -; v_call: TRBV6-6; d_call: TRBD1; j_call: TRBJ2-2; cdr3_nt: TGTGCCAGCGGGACAGCGAACACCGGGGAGCTGTTTTTT; cdr3_aa: CASGTANTGELFF
clone_size: -; v_call: TRBV2; d_call: -; j_call: TRBJ2-1; cdr3_nt: TGTGCCAGCAGGATGCAGGGATCCTACAATGAGCAGTTCTTC; cdr3_aa: CASRMQGSYNEQFF
clone_size: -; v_call: TRBV18; d_call: TRBD2; j_call: TRBJ2-5; cdr3_nt: TGTGCCAGCTCACCACCGGCTAGCGGGAGTGAGACCCAGTACTTC; cdr3_aa: CASSPPASGSETQYF
clone_size: -; v_call: TRBV5-4; d_call: TRBD1; j_call: TRBJ1-3; cdr3_nt: TGTGCCAGCAGTTCAAGGGGGCTCGGAAACACCATATATTTT; cdr3_aa: CASSSRGLGNTIYF
clone_size: -; v_call: TRBV18; d_call: -; j_call: TRBJ1-3; cdr3_nt: TGTGCCAGCTCACCAGGAACCGACTCTGGAAACACCATATATTTT; cdr3_aa: CASSPGTDSGNTIYF
clone_size: -; v_call: TRBV4-1; d_call: -; j_call: TRBJ1-2; cdr3_nt: TGCGCCAGCAGCCAAGATCGAGGGGACTTCTATGGCTACACCTTC; cdr3_aa: CASSQDRGDFYGYTF
clone_size: -; v_call: TRBV7-2; d_call: -; j_call: TRBJ2-3; cdr3_nt: TGTGCCAGCAGCCAGGACGGCCCTCTGGATACGCAGTATTTT; cdr3_aa: CASSQDGPLDTQYF
clone_size: -; v_call: TRBV5-6; d_call: -; j_call: TRBJ1-2; cdr3_nt: TGTGCCAGCAGCTTCCAGAACGAGTGGGGCTATGGCTACACCTTC; cdr3_aa: CASSFQNEWGYGYTF
clone_size: -; v_call: TRBV29-1; d_call: TRBD2; j_call: TRBJ2-3; cdr3_nt: TGCAGCGCCGGGACTAGTGCTGCAGATACGCAGTATTTT; cdr3_aa: CSAGTSAADTQYF
clone_size: -; v_call: TRBV7-2; d_call: -; j_call: TRBJ2-7; cdr3_nt: TGTGCCAGCAGCCCATGGGTTAGGGGAGCTTACGAGCAGTACTTC; cdr3_aa: CASSPWVRGAYEQYF
clone_size: once; v_call: TRBV7-9; d_call: -; j_call: TRBJ2-4; cdr3_nt: TGTGCCAGCAGCTCAGGGGGGCTAGCCAAAAACATTCAGTACTTC; cdr3_aa: CASSSGGLAKNIQYF
clone_size: -; v_call: TRBV19; d_call: -; j_call: TRBJ1-1; cdr3_nt: TGTGCCAGTAGGGTAGTACAGGGAGGCGACACTGAAGCTTTCTTT; cdr3_aa: CASRVVQGGDTEAFF
clone_size: -; v_call: TRBV7-9; d_call: -; j_call: TRBJ2-1; cdr3_nt: TGTGCCAGCAGCTTAGAAGACAGGCCGGGCGGCAATGAGCAGTTCTTC; cdr3_aa: CASSLEDRPGGNEQFF
clone_size: -; v_call: TRBV7-8; d_call: -; j_call: TRBJ1-1; cdr3_nt: TGTGCCAGCAGCCCCCGGACAGCCCCGAACACTGAAGCTTTCTTT; cdr3_aa: CASSPRTAPNTEAFF
clone_size: -; v_call: TRBV6-5; d_call: -; j_call: TRBJ2-1; cdr3_nt: TGTGCCAGCAGTTACTTTGCCTACAATGAGCAGTTCTTC; cdr3_aa: CASSYFAYNEQFF
clone_size: -; v_call: TRBV19; d_call: TRBD1; j_call: TRBJ1-3; cdr3_nt: TGTGCCAGTAGTGGACAGGGGGAGTCTGGAAACACCATATATTTT; cdr3_aa: CASSGQGESGNTIYF
clone_size: few; v_call: TRBV21-1; d_call: -; j_call: TRBJ2-7; cdr3_nt: TGTGCCAGCAGTGCTCAGGGTCAGTACGAGCAGTACTTC; cdr3_aa: CASSAQGQYEQYF
clone_size: few; v_call: TRBV5-6; d_call: -; j_call: TRBJ2-1; cdr3_nt: TGTGCCAGCAGCGACACTGCGAGCTCCTACAATGAGCAGTTCTTC; cdr3_aa: CASSDTASSYNEQFF
clone_size: -; v_call: TRBV7-9; d_call: -; j_call: TRBJ2-2; cdr3_nt: TGTGCCAGCAGCTTAAACCCGAACACCGGGGAGCTGTTTTTT; cdr3_aa: CASSLNPNTGELFF
clone_size: -; v_call: TRBV5-4; d_call: -; j_call: TRBJ1-2; cdr3_nt: TGTGCCAGCAGCCGCAGAGGAGCGAACTTCTTTGGCTACACCTTC; cdr3_aa: CASSRRGANFFGYTF
clone_size: -; v_call: TRBV5-8; d_call: -; j_call: TRBJ1-5; cdr3_nt: TGTGCCAGCAGCTTGGGTGTCAGCGTAACTAGCAATCAGCCCCAGCATTTT; cdr3_aa: CASSLGVSVTSNQPQHF
clone_size: -; v_call: TRBV4-3; d_call: -; j_call: TRBJ1-2; cdr3_nt: TGCGCCAGCAGCCAAGATCGTTCGACTGCTAACTATGGCTACACCTTC; cdr3_aa: CASSQDRSTANYGYTF
clone_size: -; v_call: TRBV7-2; d_call: -; j_call: TRBJ2-7; cdr3_nt: TGTGCCAGCAGCTTAGACGGGGCGGCCTACGAGCAGTACTTC; cdr3_aa: CASSLDGAAYEQYF
clone_size: -; v_call: TRBV11-3; d_call: TRBD1; j_call: TRBJ1-1; cdr3_nt: TGTGCCAGCAGCTTTATCACTCGATGGACAGGGTATGCTGAAGCTTTCTTT; cdr3_aa: CASSFITRWTGYAEAFF